This T cell receptor beta chain derives from a study of read filtering for tumor transcriptome and immune sequencing (TCRdb year 2020). For the wider study: The cohort was composed of 17 to 20 male and roughly 13 female patients, with a mean age of about 65 years and an age range of roughly 47 to 80. TCR-region mapped reads per sample ranged from about 4.05 to 11 million with IR-seq versus only roughly 85 to 1273 with RNA-seq. One main goal was a read-filtering strategy for immune repertoire data, in particular deciding whether clonotypes backed by only one read should be removed. TCR repertoires obtained by targeted immune repertoire sequencing and by bulk whole-transcriptome sequencing performed on the same bone marrow samples were compared. Under revised international staging, 8 or 9 patients fell into R-ISS I, around 15 into R-ISS II and about 7 into R-ISS III. After DNase treatment, whole-transcriptome libraries were prepared using the TruSeq RNA Access Library Prep Kit.

To note about this clonotype: Its antigen is unknown. Base qualities were left out, and no much larger clone turns up one base away.

Here V drops 5 bases and J drops 4 bases, and the junction holds 7 bases not matched to any gene. From the germline V gene (reference sequence), CDR1 is LNHDA and CDR2 is SQIVND. Including the terminal cysteine and phenylalanine, the CDR3 comprises 15 residues. Left in the record is the CDR3 DNA by itself, 45 bases read in frame from the first base. Bone marrow was sampled from every patient at the time of active disease. Ficoll-Hypaque density gradient centrifugation was used to isolate the bone marrow mononuclear cells. To remove myeloma plasma cells, the cells were labeled with CD138 magnetic microbeads on a MACS separator, and CD138-negative cells were then collected by negative selection. Flow cytometry on an Attune NxT with CD138 antibodies was used to check the purity of the isolated cells. Total RNA was extracted using TRIzol reagent and was quantified on a NanoDrop spectrophotometer. Paired RNA-seq and IR-seq were performed on each patient's CD138-negative bone marrow sample.

Starting from around 420 ng RNA, TCR libraries were constructed with the Immunoverse kit using molecular barcoded adaptors that cover the alpha/delta and beta/gamma chains. TCR library preparation used the same RNA that was used for transcriptome sequencing. Sequencing of TCR libraries was carried out on an Illumina HiSeq 4000 with 2 x 150 cycles. The authors' analysis ran thus. Using MiXCR, which included quality filtering and error correction, TCR reads were aligned to human V, D, J and C references and then assembled into CDR3 clonotypes. Clonotype counts and gene usage diversity were analyzed with the tcR package in R. Raw mapping reads were checked after the RNA-seq reads had been mapped by STAR aligner version 2.5.3a onto the human GRCh37 genome. IR-seq fastq files were randomly downsampled with Seqtk 1.3 to test the effect of sequencing depth on detected clonotypes. The raw public reads went through TCRdb reprocessing: fastp at Q25, MiXCR clone calling, in-frame beta chains kept. Each CDR3 protein gets just one entry, which takes the most common genes and DNA from the rows behind it. These V and J calls are TCRdb output, not the study's own analysis. The sample table holds under 150,000 distinct CDR3 sequences, of which less than 15% were seen once. The ten largest make up 7% to 9% of the sample.

General conclusions and limits of the study: The sorted CD138-negative fraction was a mixed bone marrow immune population, not purified T cells. The correlation between IR-seq and RNA-seq shared clonotype proportions rose when single-read clonotypes were removed. In IR-seq, single-read clonotypes were about 81.9% of clonotypes but about 3.5% of total reads; in RNA-seq they were about 70% of clonotypes and 35% to 55% of reads. Compared with RNA-seq, IR-seq captured clonotypes at much greater depth and more reliably, and a smaller IR-seq throughput was enough to identify most of the shared clonotypes.

The material sequenced was a population of CD138-negative cells sorted from bone marrow. What this sample's cell subset or site label stands for: bone marrow mononuclear cells depleted of CD138+ plasma/myeloma cells by negative magnetic selection. The TCR was taken from a donor older than 35 with multiple myeloma. In this chain, TRBV19 is recombined with TRBJ2-1; the central 8 bases match TRBD1. This receptor has the CDR3 CASSVGQVYYNEQFF. Read as DNA, the sequence is TGTGCCAGTAGTGTGGGACAGGTCTATTACAATGAGCAGTTCTTC.